This passage covers 28 T cell receptor beta chains from one sample sequenced in a study of preoperative IRX-2 immunotherapy in early breast cancer. TCRdb's table, derived via immunoSEQ multiplex PCR, lists solely in-frame clones and lacks some. The table includes fewer than 40,000 clones, approximately 89% detected once. Specified treatment: preoperative locoregional IRX-2 cytokine immunotherapy. The specimen comprised tumor tissue, sampled after IRX-2 immunotherapy. The receptors here all came from a human donor with breast cancer.

This sequence joins TRBV19 and TRBJ1-2; the D is unclear. V was pared by 10 bases and J by 0 bases, with 12 bases between. The CDR3 is 13 residues long. In germline, CDR1 is LNHDA, CDR2 SQIVND (reference sequence). CDR3 amino acids: CATTMDSNYGYTF. CDR3 in DNA: TGTGCCACCACGATGGACTCTAACTATGGCTACACCTTC.

DNA of the CDR3: TGTGCCAGCAGCCCAATTTTGGGGACTAGCACAGATACGCAGTATTTT. This codes for CASSPILGTSTDTQYF. The J gene is TRBJ2-3, the V gene TRBV7-7; the D gene is possibly TRBD2 (6 bases). The CDR3 extends over 16 amino acids. Germline values: CDR1 SSHAT, CDR2 FNYEAQ (reference sequence). Trimming cost V 5 bases and J 0 bases, with 15 bases left between them.

This sequence joins TRBV11-3 and TRBJ1-1, with 8 bases lining up with TRBD1. The CDR3 spans 17 residues. The germline V gene has CDR1 SGHNT and CDR2 YENEEA. After removal of 5 bases from V and 0 bases from J, the junction contained 11 bases not matched to a gene. This chain's CDR3 is CASSKTGTGLMNTEAFF. CDR3 coding DNA: TGTGCCAGCAGCAAGACCGGGACAGGTCTTATGAACACTGAAGCTTTCTTT.

Here the CDR3 reads CASSPTRSNTGELFF. Here the CDR3 DNA reads TGTGCCAGCAGCCCAACACGATCGAACACCGGGGAGCTGTTTTTT. The V call is TRBV16, the J call TRBJ2-2; D call uncertain. The CDR3 loop spans 15 amino acids. CDR1 and CDR2 (germline): KGHSY, FQNENV. V gave up 4 bases and J gave up 0 bases, with 9 bases separating them.

The V gene is TRBV11-3, the J gene TRBJ2-3; 9 positions match TRBD2. This CDR3 has 17 amino acids. V lost 4 bases, J lost 2 bases, and 10 bases stayed unmatched. Germline CDR1 and CDR2: SGHNT and YENEEA. Here the CDR3 DNA reads TGTGCCAGCAGCTCAGGAGGGCGGGGGGGATTCACAGATACGCAGTATTTT. It yields the protein CASSSGGRGGFTDTQYF.

V gene TRBV7-7 combines with J gene TRBJ2-5, with 9 positions matching TRBD2. V lost 3 bases to trimming and J lost 8 bases; unmatched junction nucleotides: 13. This CDR3 contains 16 residues. Germline V CDR1 and CDR2: SSHAT, FNYEAQ (reference sequence). The CDR3 sequence is CASSLVGAGGLGTQYF. The CDR3 coding sequence is TGTGCCAGCAGCTTGGTTGGAGCGGGGGGCCTAGGAACCCAGTACTTC. The full variable domain, completed using reference TRBV7-7 and TRBJ2-5, is GAGVSQSPRYKVTKRGQDVTLRCDPISSHATLYWYQQALGQGPEFLTYFNYEAQPDKSGLPSDRFSAERPEGSISTLTIQRTEQRDSAMYRCASSLVGAGGLGTQYFGPGTRLLVL.

The chain uses TRBV7-8 and TRBJ2-2; tentative D call: TRBD1 (8 bases). Germline assignment: CDR1 SGHVS and CDR2 FQNEAQ. The CDR3 is 14 residues long. The V end lost 5 bases, the J end lost 8 bases, and 15 bases lay between the germline ends. Here the CDR3 reads CASSTGGAVGELFF. The CDR3 DNA is TGTGCCAGCAGCACAGGGGGGGCCGTGGGGGAGCTGTTTTTT.

The chain carries TRBV6-8 and TRBJ1-2; maybe TRBD1 (5 bases). The V gene's germline CDR1 is MNHGY and CDR2 SAAAGT. CDR3 length: 15 residues. The V gene lost 2 bases and the J gene lost 2 bases, with 12 bases spanning the gap. The CDR3 nucleotides are TGTGCCAGCAGTTACGCTCCGGGACCCAACTATGGCTACACCTTC. This encodes CASSYAPGPNYGYTF.

The rearrangement uses TRBV11-3 and TRBJ2-3; D is tentatively TRBD1 or TRBD2 (6 bases each). V lost 5 bases, J lost 0 bases, and 15 bases lay in between. The germline gives CDR1 SGHNT, CDR2 YENEEA. CDR3 length: 16 amino acids. Here the CDR3 DNA reads TGTGCCAGCAGCCGGGGGTGGGGGCTGAGCACAGATACGCAGTATTTT. Encoded protein: CASSRGWGLSTDTQYF.

This chain links TRBV6-8 with TRBJ1-1, with a weak D call TRBD1 (6 bases). Germline CDR1 and CDR2: MNHGY and SAAAGT. CDR3 size: 14 residues. Trimming pared 5 bases from V and 1 base from J, leaving 11 bases between. In nucleotides, the CDR3 is TGTGCCAGCAGTGCCGACAGGCAGAACACTGAAGCTTTCTTT. This sequence encodes CASSADRQNTEAFF.

The chain combines TRBV1 with TRBJ1-1. TRBV1 is listed as a pseudogene. This CDR3 region has 12 residues. Here the CDR3 DNA reads TGCGCCAGCTCCGGTCGGGGAGTTGAAGCTTTCTTT. As protein: CASSGRGVEAFF.

Points on this clone: At one end the junction does not follow the germline gene, possibly because of a read error. The gene calls are TRBV19 and TRBJ2-1; tentatively, D is TRBD1 (5 bases). CDR1 LNHDA and CDR2 SQIVND come from the germline V gene (reference sequence). There are 15 residues in the CDR3. The CDR3 here is CASSMWAGLYTEQFF. CDR3 nucleotides: TGTGCCAGTAGTATGTGGGCAGGGTTGTACACTGAGCAGTTCTTC.

The chain links TRBV11-3 to TRBJ1-2; D might be TRBD1 (5 bases). Germline CDR1 SGHNT, CDR2 YENEEA. This CDR3 region has 15 residues. V was pared by 4 bases and J by 7 bases, with 19 bases between. The CDR3 sequence is CASSSLEAGISGYTF. The CDR3 DNA is TGTGCCAGCAGCTCCCTAGAGGCAGGGATCTCTGGCTACACCTTC.

This chain connects TRBV11-3 to TRBJ2-7; unclear D gene. From germline, CDR1 is SGHNT and CDR2 YENEEA. Trimming removed 4 bases from V and 1 base from J, with 11 bases in between. The CDR3 runs to 14 residues. The DNA for the CDR3 is TGTGCCAGCAGCTCGAACGCCCTTTCCTACGAGCAGTACTTC. It codes for CASSSNALSYEQYF. The whole variable domain, remainder taken from reference TRBV11-3 and TRBJ2-7, is EAGVVQSPRYKIIEKKQPVAFWCNPISGHNTLYWYLQNLGQGPELLIRYENEEAVDDSQLPKDRFSAERLKGVDSTLKIQPAELGDSAVYLCASSSNALSYEQYFGPGTRLTVT.

The chain employs TRBV28 and TRBJ1-4; possibly TRBD1 for D (5 bases). Germline V gene lookup returns CDR1 MDHEN and CDR2 SYDVKM. Trimming removed 8 bases from V and 3 bases from J, with 13 bases in between. This CDR3 is 14 amino acids long. The CDR3 sequence is CASSSDIPNEKLFF. In nucleotides, the CDR3 is TGTGCCAGCTCATCGGACATACCTAATGAAAAACTGTTTTTT.

The chain employs TRBV5-1 and TRBJ1-3; D not resolved. CDR3 length: 14 residues. V gave up 3 bases and J gave up 0 bases, with 7 bases separating them. CDR1 and CDR2 from the germline V gene are SGHRS and YFSETQ. CDR3 sequence reads: CASSSAGSGNTIYF. Here the CDR3 DNA reads TGCGCCAGCAGCTCGGCGGGCTCTGGAAACACCATATATTTT.

This chain links TRBV11-3 with TRBJ1-1; D remains unclear. Trimming pared 4 bases from V and 1 base from J, leaving 13 bases between. Germline CDR1 is SGHNT and CDR2 is YENEEA. This CDR3 contains 15 residues. As DNA, the CDR3 is TGTGCCAGCAGCTCCTACAGCGGCACGAACACTGAAGCTTTCTTT. This translates into CASSSYSGTNTEAFF.

The chain links TRBV15 to TRBJ2-6; no clear D. Germline loops: CDR1 LNHNV, CDR2 YYDKDF (reference sequence). The CDR3 totals 15 residues. The V end lost 5 bases, the J end lost 0 bases, and 8 bases lay between the germline ends. The DNA of the CDR3 is TGTGCCACCAGCCGGGCTTTCTCTGGGGCCAACGTCCTGACTTTC. Translated, it gives CATSRAFSGANVLTF.

CDR3 bases: TGTGCCAGCAGTCCCCGGGGTTCTAGCTATGGCTACACCTTC. Its translation is CASSPRGSSYGYTF. The rearrangement uses TRBV6-8 and TRBJ1-2; D gene ambiguous. V lost 5 bases to trimming and J lost 4 bases, with 14 bases between them. Germline CDR1 and CDR2: MNHGY and SAAAGT. The CDR3 extends over 14 amino acids.

The V gene is TRBV5-2, the J gene TRBJ1-4. TRBV5-2 is marked as a pseudogene. CDR3 length: 16 amino acids. This CDR3 reads CASSQDWRATNEKLFF. The CDR3 DNA reads as TGTGCCAGCAGCCAAGATTGGAGGGCAACTAATGAAAAACTGTTTTTT.

CDR3 residues: CASRNDIPSESPLHF. The CDR3 nucleotides are TGTGCCAGTAGGAACGACATACCCTCTGAATCACCCCTCCACTTT. The V and J genes are TRBV19 and TRBJ1-6; D not resolved. This CDR3 has 15 residues. V was cut by 6 bases and J by 10 bases, with 19 bases left in between. The germline V gene has CDR1 LNHDA and CDR2 SQIVND (reference sequence).

The chain uses TRBV18 and TRBJ1-2; 9 bases are shared with TRBD1. Trimming cost V 2 bases and J 4 bases; bases outside gene matches: 5. Germline V gene sequence: CDR1 KGHSH, CDR2 LQKENI. This CDR3 is 15 amino acids long. For the CDR3, the DNA is TGTGCCAGCTCACCAAAGGACAGGGGCTCCTATGGCTACACCTTC. Protein: CASSPKDRGSYGYTF.

V and J are TRBV19 and TRBJ1-3; TRBD1 agrees at 7 bases. Unmatched junction bases numbered 6, after V lost 10 bases and J lost 0 bases. Germline V gene sequence: CDR1 LNHDA, CDR2 SQIVND (reference sequence). The CDR3 runs 14 residues. This CDR3 reads CATKGQSSGNTIYF. The CDR3 DNA follows: TGTGCCACCAAGGGACAGAGCTCTGGAAACACCATATATTTT.

This chain joins TRBV19 and TRBJ1-2; 7 bases align to TRBD1. CDR1 and CDR2 (germline): LNHDA, SQIVND (reference sequence). The length of the CDR3 is 15 residues. V trimming: 1 base; J trimming: 2 bases; junction bases outside the gene matches: 4. CDR3 sequence: CASSIVRGQNYGYTF. For the CDR3, the DNA is TGTGCCAGTAGTATAGTTAGGGGACAGAACTATGGCTACACCTTC.

This clone occurred once. DNA of the CDR3: TGTGCCAGCTCGGCCCGAAATAACCTACTGTTTTTT. As protein: CASSARNNLLFF. The V call is TRBV18, the J call TRBJ1-4; no firm D call. The V and J ends lost 6 bases and 13 bases respectively, with 15 bases between them. Germline V gene sequence: CDR1 KGHSH, CDR2 LQKENI. This CDR3 has 12 residues.

This chain uses TRBV6-8 with TRBJ1-2, with D possibly being TRBD1 (5 bases). This CDR3 comprises 13 residues. The germline V and J ends were trimmed by 2 bases and 1 base, with 5 bases remaining between them. Germline V CDR1 and CDR2: MNHGY, SAAAGT. DNA for the CDR3: TGTGCCAGCAGTTACGACAGTAACTATGGCTACACCTTC. It translates to CASSYDSNYGYTF.

The chain recombines TRBV6-4 with TRBJ2-1, with D unresolved. The CDR3 sequence is 12 residues long. Germline CDR1 is MRHNA and CDR2 is SNTAGT. Trimming removed 5 bases at V and 12 bases at J, with 14 bases between. This CDR3 reads CASSYEAARQFF. The CDR3 nucleotides are TGTGCCAGCAGTTACGAGGCCGCGCGGCAGTTCTTC.

The sample holds one count of this clone. The genes are TRBV11-1 and TRBJ1-1; 10 bases fit TRBD1. The CDR3 is 16 residues long. The J segment lost 3 bases and the V segment lost 4 bases, leaving 8 bases of the junction unmatched. Looked up from germline, CDR1 is SGHAT and CDR2 is FQDESV (reference sequence). CDR3 loop: CASSSGDRGFHTEAFF. DNA of the CDR3: TGTGCCAGCAGCTCCGGGGACAGGGGTTTTCACACTGAAGCTTTCTTT.